This TCR beta chain was captured in a study of blood T cell repertoires in COVID-19. Study background: Donors in the United States, Italy and Spain gave samples during acute or convalescent COVID-19. From T cells, B-cell-depleted T cells, or PBMCs came the material, which was cDNA or gDNA.

Original data processing: Estimation of nucleated cell counts relied on the amplification of reference gene primers. Assay: immunoSEQ multiplex PCR; the TCRdb copy retains only in-frame clones and omits some. V and J calls and clone size are copied from that table; D and trimming were computed from the DNA. This sample has about 130,000 clones, with about 80% found just once. The CDR3 loop spans 15 amino acids. Between the trimmed V and J ends, which lost 4 bases and 1 base, there was a span of 13 bases. Per the germline V gene, CDR1 is SNHLY and CDR2 is FYNNEI. The TCR sequence derives from a woman aged 60-75 years with acute or convalescent COVID-19. The chain employs TRBV2 and TRBJ1-1, with D perhaps TRBD1 (5 bases). The sample comprised peripheral blood. In DNA form, the CDR3 reads TGTGCCAGCAGTGGGAGATTCGGACAGAACACTGAAGCTTTCTTT. It encodes CASSGRFGQNTEAFF.